This T cell receptor (beta chain) originates from a study of shared clonotypes between healthy human individuals. With unsorted samples, genomic DNA was obtained from about 100 million PBMCs. V shed 1 base and J shed 8 bases, with 11 bases lying between them. Germline assignment: CDR1 LNHNV and CDR2 YYDKDF (reference sequence). The length of the CDR3 is 14 residues. It was at deep level that the assay was run. An even split of each subset's genomic DNA across several immunoSEQ plates was performed. Authors' data handling: With immunoSEQ giving junction-only sequences and no quality scores, filtering differed. TCRdb keeps only in-frame clones here, not all; method: immunoSEQ multiplex PCR. Clonal size and the V and J genes are those of that table, whereas D and trimming came from the DNA. This sample carries around 440,000 clones, roughly three quarters of them seen once, and the ten largest clones take approximately 12%.

V and J are TRBV15 and TRBJ1-4; no reliable D call. The clonotype comes from a woman aged 40 to 50 in good health. Some clones in this sample may be carry-over from other donors' samples. Source material: PBMCs. CDR3 amino acids: CATSRGGGVEKLFF. The DNA of the CDR3 is TGTGCCACCAGCAGAGGGGGTGGGGTCGAAAAACTGTTTTTT.